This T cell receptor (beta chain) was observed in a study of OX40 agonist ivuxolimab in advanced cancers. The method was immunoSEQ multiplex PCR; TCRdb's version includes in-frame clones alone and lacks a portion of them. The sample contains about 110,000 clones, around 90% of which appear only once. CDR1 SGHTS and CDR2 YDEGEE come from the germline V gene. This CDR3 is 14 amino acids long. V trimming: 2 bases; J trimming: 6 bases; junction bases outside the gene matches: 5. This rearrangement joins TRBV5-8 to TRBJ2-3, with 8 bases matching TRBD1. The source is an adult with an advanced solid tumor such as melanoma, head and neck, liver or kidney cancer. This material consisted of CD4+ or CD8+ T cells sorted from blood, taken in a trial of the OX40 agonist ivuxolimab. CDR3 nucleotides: TGTGCCAGCAGCTTCGGACAGGGCATCGATACGCAGTATTTT. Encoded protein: CASSFGQGIDTQYF.